This TCR beta chain was retrieved from a study of shared clonotypes between healthy human individuals. The study, taken as a whole, reports: Sorted-subset samples were not fully sequenced, rarefaction indicated. Blood was the sole source, and tissue repertoires probably differ.

Regarding this clone: Its antigen is as yet unknown.

The assay was carried out at the deep level. Repertoires were generated with immunoSEQ multiplex PCR, while TCRdb's copy carries only in-frame clones and drops some. The table includes a few million clones, approximately 94% detected once. V dropped 3 bases and J dropped 3 bases, with 6 bases sitting between them. Germline V CDR1 and CDR2: SGHRS, YFSETQ. CDR3 length equals 13 residues. The clonotype was recovered from a man between 18 and 35 years old in good health. This sequence joins TRBV5-1 and TRBJ2-2; no reliable D call. The specimen was naive CD4+ T cells sorted from blood. Subset here: CD45RA+ positively selected. CDR3 in amino acids: CASSYADTGELFF. The CDR3 DNA follows: TGCGCCAGCAGCTATGCCGACACCGGGGAGCTGTTTTTT.